This TCR beta chain was obtained from a study of regulatory T cells in long-lasting Graves disease. According to the study, TCR beta libraries were built with iRepertoire HTBI primers and CDR3-region Arm-PCR. TCRdb redid the calling of the multiplex PCR reads with MiXCR, one entry per CDR3 protein. The top ten clones hold approximately 6.4% of a sample with approximately 500,000 distinct CDR3 sequences, approximately 21% of them seen once. Study-wide results and limits: Under persistent disease, TRBV28, TRBJ1-2 and TRBJ2-5 were used preferentially.

V lost 8 bases and J 3 bases, leaving 11 bases between the germline ends. The germline CDR1 and CDR2 sequences are MDHEN and SYDVKM. This CDR3 is 12 amino acids long. This clonotype was counted only a few times. As yet, its antigen is unknown. Documented time point: persistent/refractory GD, antithyroid drugs over 5 years with positive TRAb. From PBMCs, RNA was extracted and then used to make the TCR library. The chain employs TRBV28 and TRBJ2-7; D gene uncertain. This sequence originates from a female donor with Graves disease. The starting material was peripheral blood mononuclear cells (PBMCs), obtained when the disease was refractory, from a patient treated with antithyroid drugs. This CDR3 is CASSSTDYEQYF. The CDR3 DNA reads TGTGCCAGCTCATCGACGGACTACGAGCAGTACTTC.